This T cell receptor (beta chain) was captured by sequencing in a study of T cell responses to AZD1222 COVID-19 vaccine. The assay was immunoSEQ multiplex PCR, and TCRdb's table has in-frame clones only and misses some. The repertoire consists of about 140,000 clones, with approximately 90% occurring once and the leading ten covering 1.2% to 1.5%. Germline loops: CDR1 SGHTS, CDR2 YDEGEE. CDR3 length: 13 amino acids. Trimming stripped 2 bases from V and 0 bases from J, with 6 bases between. The source of this sequence is an adult in good health. The V gene is TRBV5-8, the J gene TRBJ2-7, with D hard to call. This specimen was peripheral blood, taken on day 0 of AZD1222 vaccination. The CDR3 is CASSLQSSYEQYF. The CDR3 coding sequence is TGTGCCAGCAGCTTACAGAGCTCCTACGAGCAGTACTTC. Full variable domain (outside the CDR3, taken from reference TRBV5-8 and TRBJ2-7): EAGVTQSPTHLIKTRGQQATLRCSPISGHTSVYWYQQALGLGLQFLLWYDEGEERNRGNFPPRFSGRQFPNYSSELNVNALELEDSALYLCASSLQSSYEQYFGPGTRLTVT.